This T cell receptor (beta chain) emerged from a study of response to subunit inactivated influenza vaccine. MiXCR was run by TCRdb on the RT-PCR reads, yielding one entry per CDR3 protein. The table has roughly 710,000 distinct CDR3 sequences, less than 15% seen once. The study, taken as a whole, reports: The authors suggested that every seasonal influenza vaccination recruits few new T cells.

As regards this clonotype: Antigen unknown.

In germline, CDR1 is KGHSH, CDR2 LQKENI. This CDR3 region has 16 residues. The V and J ends lost 6 bases and 5 bases, in that order; junction bases with no gene match: 13. The receptor's source is a man aged 45 to 65 who received an inactivated influenza vaccine. V is TRBV18 and J is TRBJ2-7, with TRBD1 matching over 10 bases. The input for sequencing was PBMCs from blood, taken 14 to 15 days before vaccination. The CDR3 protein is CASSPTSTGGLNEQYF. CDR3 DNA: TGTGCCAGCTCTCCGACCTCGACAGGGGGCCTGAACGAGCAGTACTTC.